What follows is one T cell receptor beta chain and its context. No antigen is known for it. The sample originates from a study of shared clonotypes between healthy human individuals. Study-wide findings and caveats: All-four-donor shared clonotypes had higher generation probabilities than non-shared clonotypes did.

The CDR3 runs to 13 residues. Germline CDR1 is SQVTM and CDR2 is ANQGSEA. The V and J ends lost 6 bases and 0 bases, in that order; junction bases with no gene match: 5. Only CD45RO-negative cells positively selected for CCR7 counted as naive CD8 cells, so terminally differentiated effector memory CD45RA+ cells were excluded. At deep level, the assay was performed. The data were produced by immunoSEQ multiplex PCR, yet TCRdb's version contains in-frame clones alone and is incomplete. This sample yields fewer than 1 million clones, of which roughly 96% are seen a single time; about 0.25% belongs to the top ten.

This TCR was recovered from a man younger than 40 in good health. The sequenced material came from naive CD8+ T cells sorted from blood. The genes are TRBV29-1 and TRBJ2-7, with 7 bases matching TRBD1. CDR3 sequence reads: CSVRTGYSYEQYF. CDR3 DNA sequence: TGCAGCGTGCGGACAGGATACTCCTACGAGCAGTACTTC.